What follows describes a single T cell receptor beta chain. Antigen: not known. This sample was included in a study of cytomegalovirus exposure and HLA in healthy donors. J was trimmed by 3 bases and V by 4 bases; bases with no gene match: 4. Germline assignment: CDR1 WSHSY and CDR2 SAAADI. The CDR3 loop spans 14 amino acids. Study-level results: An analysis was carried out later, and it reportedly showed fewer N-insertions in an Asian-associated ancestry cluster than the roughly 700-donor mean. In a later analysis, the majority of CMV-associated beta chains seemingly showed HLA restriction. A later analysis linked some 18,000 TCR beta sequences to HLA alleles at 0.05 false discovery rate. Testing in vitro showed three CMV-associated chains specific for CMV antigens.

Researchers ran the PCR with 60 Vbeta and 13 Jbeta primers. Produced via immunoSEQ multiplex PCR; TCRdb's table is partial and in-frame only. This sample carries 120,000 or so clones, around 80% of them seen once, and the ten largest clones take around 5.9%. This chain connects TRBV10-2 to TRBJ2-7, with TRBD1 matching 9 bases. The sequencing input was PBMCs. This TCR derives from a man younger than 40 in good health and CMV-seropositive. As DNA, the CDR3 is TGCGCCAGCAGTGCACAGGGGGCGGGCTACGAGCAGTACTTC. This translates into CASSAQGAGYEQYF.